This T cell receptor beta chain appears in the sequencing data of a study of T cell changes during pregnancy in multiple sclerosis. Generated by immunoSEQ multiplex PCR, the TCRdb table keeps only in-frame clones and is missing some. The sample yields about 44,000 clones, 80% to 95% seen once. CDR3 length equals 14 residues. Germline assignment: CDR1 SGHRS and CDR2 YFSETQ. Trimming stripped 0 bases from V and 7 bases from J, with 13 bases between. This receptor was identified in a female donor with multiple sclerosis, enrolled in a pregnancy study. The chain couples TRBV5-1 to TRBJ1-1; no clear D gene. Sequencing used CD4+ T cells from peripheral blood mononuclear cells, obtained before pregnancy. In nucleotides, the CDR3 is TGCGCCAGCAGCTTGGAAGGCCAGCGTGATGAAGCTTTCTTT. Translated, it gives CASSLEGQRDEAFF.